This T cell receptor (beta chain) stems from a study of blood T cell repertoires in COVID-19. Study-level information: PBMCs, B-cell-depleted T cells, or T cells were the source of the cDNA or gDNA that made up the material.

J gave up 12 bases and V 7 bases, and 7 bases lay outside the gene matches. This CDR3 has 12 residues. As handled by the study authors: Nucleated cell number was recorded as an estimate derived from reference gene primer amplification. Repertoires were generated with immunoSEQ multiplex PCR, while TCRdb's copy carries only in-frame clones and drops some. That table gives V, J and clone size, and the DNA gave D and trimming. The table includes hundreds of thousands of clones, roughly 90% detected once. Individuals aged about 18 to 89 years were recruited from 24 US areas. Participant-given clinical history determined each cohort assignment.

Sequenced input: PBMCs or T cells enriched from blood (not recorded which). The TCR comes from a woman younger than 30 with acute COVID-19. The V gene is TRBV12-3 or TRBV12-4, the J gene TRBJ2-1; TRBD1 matches 9 bases. The CDR3 protein is CASIKGQGLQFF. The CDR3 region has the DNA TGTGCCAGCATTAAAGGACAGGGGCTGCAGTTCTTC.